This TCR beta chain stems from a study of blood T cells in healthy people across ages. Study-level findings and limits: Long-lived and aged donors differed, with more naive CD4+ cells and higher diversity in the long-lived.

Extractions gave at least 6 micrograms of total RNA per sample. Primers used in a second PCR of about 6 to 11 cycles were a sample-barcoded 5' primer and a J-beta primer mix. A template-switch adaptor with 12 random nucleotides tagged each cDNA molecule. TCRdb reanalysed the 5' RACE reads using MiXCR and keeps one entry per CDR3 protein. The sample holds around 1.1 million distinct CDR3 sequences; 30% to 40% are singletons and the top ten take less than 15%. About this clonotype: Its antigen is unidentified.

The CDR3 has 15 amino acids. V lost 6 bases, J lost 7 bases, and 12 bases stayed unmatched. The sequencing sample was made of blood. The TCR originated in a man in his late teens or twenties in good health. The rearrangement uses TRBV12-3 or TRBV12-4 and TRBJ2-1; 7 bases align to TRBD2. For the CDR3, the DNA is TGTGCCAGCAGGACTCCAGCGGGGTTGTTGAATGAGCAGTTCTTC. Protein product: CASRTPAGLLNEQFF.